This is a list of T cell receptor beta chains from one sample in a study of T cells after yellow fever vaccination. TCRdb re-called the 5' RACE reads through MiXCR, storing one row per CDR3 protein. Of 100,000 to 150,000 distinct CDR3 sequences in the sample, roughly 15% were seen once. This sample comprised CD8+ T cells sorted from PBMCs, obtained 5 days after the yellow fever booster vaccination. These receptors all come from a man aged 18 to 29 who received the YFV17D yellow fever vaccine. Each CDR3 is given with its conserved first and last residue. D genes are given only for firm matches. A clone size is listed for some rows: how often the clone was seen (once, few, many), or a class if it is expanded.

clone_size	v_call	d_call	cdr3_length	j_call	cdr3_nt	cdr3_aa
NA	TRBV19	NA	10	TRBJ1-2	TGTGCCAGTGGGTCCCGGTCGGACACCTTC	CASGSRSDTF
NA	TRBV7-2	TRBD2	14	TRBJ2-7	TGTGCCAGCAGCACCGGACTAGCGGTCTACGAGCAGTACTTC	CASSTGLAVYEQYF
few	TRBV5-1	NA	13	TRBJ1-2	TGCGCCAGCAGCTTGGAGGTGGATGTGGGCTACACCTTC	CASSLEVDVGYTF
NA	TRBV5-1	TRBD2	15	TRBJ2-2	TGCGCCAGCAGCTTGAGACGGGGGGACACCGGGGAGCTGTTTTTT	CASSLRRGDTGELFF
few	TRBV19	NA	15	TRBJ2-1	TGTGCCAGTAGTATGGCCCGGGGGAAGTACAATGAGCAGTTCTTC	CASSMARGKYNEQFF
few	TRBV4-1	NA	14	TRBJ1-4	TGCGCCAGCAGCCAAGGATCTCCGTCCGAAAAACTGTTTTTT	CASSQGSPSEKLFF
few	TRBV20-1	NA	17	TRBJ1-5	TGCAGTGCTAGAGATCTCGTTGGAGCACAGACGCCTCAGCCCCAGCATTTT	CSARDLVGAQTPQPQHF
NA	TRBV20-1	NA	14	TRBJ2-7	TGCAGTGCTAGAGATGGCAGGTCGACCTACGAGCAGTACTTC	CSARDGRSTYEQYF
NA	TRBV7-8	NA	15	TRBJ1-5	TGTGCCAGCAGCGCCCGGGACATCCTTTATCAGCCCCAGCATTTT	CASSARDILYQPQHF
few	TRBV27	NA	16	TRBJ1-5	TGTGCCAGCAGCACCCTTCCCCGGGCCCCCAATCAGCCCCAGCATTTT	CASSTLPRAPNQPQHF
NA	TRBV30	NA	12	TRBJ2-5	TGTGCCTGGAGTACGGCCTCGGATACCCAGTACTTC	CAWSTASDTQYF
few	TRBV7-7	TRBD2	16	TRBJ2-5	TGTGCCAGCAGCTTCGGCCGACGGGAGGGCGGCGCGGCCCAGTACTTC	CASSFGRREGGAAQYF
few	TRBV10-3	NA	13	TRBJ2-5	TGTGCCACCCTCTCTGCAGGGCGAGAGACCCAGTACTTC	CATLSAGRETQYF
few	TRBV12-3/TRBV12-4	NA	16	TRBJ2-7	TGTGCCAGCAGTGGGGGGACGGTAAGACCCTACTACGAGCAGTACTTC	CASSGGTVRPYYEQYF
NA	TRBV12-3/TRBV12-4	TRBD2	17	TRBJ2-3	TGTGCCAGCACTAGCGGGACGGCCGATCCTAACACAGATACGCAGTATTTT	CASTSGTADPNTDTQYF
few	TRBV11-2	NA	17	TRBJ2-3	TGTGCCAGCAGCCCGGACGATCTAAGCCCTACGCCCGATACGCAGTATTTT	CASSPDDLSPTPDTQYF
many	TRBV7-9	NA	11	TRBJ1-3	TGTGCCAGCAGTTTGGGAAACACCATATATTTT	CASSLGNTIYF
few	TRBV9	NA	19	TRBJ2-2	TGTGCCAGCAGCGTAGTCGATTGGAGGGGGGGCATGGACACCGGGGAGCTGTTTTTT	CASSVVDWRGGMDTGELFF
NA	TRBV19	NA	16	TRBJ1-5	TGTGCCAGTAGTATAGGGCCTTTATGGTTGGATCAGCCCCAGCATTTT	CASSIGPLWLDQPQHF
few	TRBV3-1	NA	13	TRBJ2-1	TGTGCCAGCAGCCAAGATGGGCCTATTGAGCAGTTCTTC	CASSQDGPIEQFF
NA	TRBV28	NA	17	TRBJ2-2	TGTGCCAGCAGTTACCCAACAGATTCCGCGAACACCGGGGAGCTGTTTTTT	CASSYPTDSANTGELFF